This TCR beta chain comes out of a study of cytomegalovirus exposure and HLA in healthy donors. V lost 4 bases, J lost 2 bases, and 5 bases stayed unmatched. There are 15 residues in the CDR3. Germline CDR1 reads SGHRS; CDR2 reads YFSETQ. Researchers ran the PCR with 60 Vbeta and 13 Jbeta primers. TCRdb keeps only in-frame clones here, not all; method: immunoSEQ multiplex PCR. This table holds about 200,000 clones, around 81% found once. In the case of this clone: Other nucleotide sequences in the sample specify the same CDR3.

This clonotype was sampled from a man aged 25-40 years in good health and CMV-seronegative. The rearrangement links TRBV5-1 to TRBJ2-2, with 7 nucleotides matching TRBD1. Source material: PBMCs. This chain's CDR3 is CASSPNRGNTGELFF. In nucleotides, the CDR3 is TGCGCCAGCAGCCCCAACAGGGGAAACACCGGGGAGCTGTTTTTT.